The 29 T cell receptor beta chains presented below share a single source sample, sequenced in a study of Ad26.COV2.S vaccination and SARS-CoV-2 variants. TCRdb's copy holds only in-frame clones and misses some; the assay was immunoSEQ multiplex PCR. This table holds 150,000 to 200,000 clones, 70% to 90% found once. This specimen consisted of peripheral blood, obtained after recovery from COVID-19. These receptors were obtained from a human donor who had recovered from COVID-19.

A single count supports this clone. V gene TRBV7-2 combines with J gene TRBJ1-6; weak D call: TRBD1 (5 bases). Germline V CDR1 and CDR2: SGHTA, FQGNSA. The V end was cut by 5 bases, the J end by 0 bases, with 17 bases between. The CDR3 length is 18 residues. This chain's CDR3 is CASSGFREMSSYNSPLHF. The DNA for the CDR3 is TGTGCCAGCAGCGGCTTCAGGGAGATGAGCTCCTATAATTCACCCCTCCACTTT.

The rearrangement uses TRBV10-3 and TRBJ2-3; 11 bases agree with TRBD2. This CDR3 comprises 14 residues. J lost 1 base, V lost 7 bases, and 1 base had no gene match. The V gene's germline CDR1 is ENHRY and CDR2 SYGVKD. The CDR3 loop reads CAIKLAGGTDTQYF. DNA of the CDR3: TGTGCCATCAAACTAGCGGGGGGCACAGATACGCAGTATTTT.

This clone showed up just a few times. This sequence joins TRBV5-4 and TRBJ1-6, with a tentative D call TRBD1 (5 bases). V was cut by 4 bases and J by 6 bases, with 11 bases left in between. The germline gives CDR1 SGHNT, CDR2 YYREEE (reference sequence). The CDR3 contains 14 residues. For the CDR3, the DNA is TGTGCCAGCAGCGACAGTGCGGGTAATTCACCCCTCCACTTT. Translation gives CASSDSAGNSPLHF.

CDR3 protein: CATRGGVTGELFF. In DNA form, the CDR3 reads TGTGCCACCCGTGGGGGGGTCACCGGGGAGCTGTTTTTT. The chain combines TRBV5-6 with TRBJ2-2; 7 bases line up with TRBD2. The CDR3 extends over 13 amino acids. Germline-derived CDR1 and CDR2 are SGHDT and YYEEEE. V was clipped by 9 bases and J by 4 bases; unmatched bases: 6.

V usage is TRBV4-1 and J usage is TRBJ1-6; 7 bases line up with TRBD1. Germline V gives CDR1 MGHRA, CDR2 YSYEKL. V trimming: 0 bases; J trimming: 7 bases; junction bases outside the gene matches: 6. CDR3 length equals 16 residues. The CDR3 coding sequence is TGCGCCAGCAGCCAAGATAGGGGGACAGCGAATTCACCCCTCCACTTT. This gives the protein CASSQDRGTANSPLHF.

V usage is TRBV3-1 (or the pseudogene TRBV3-2) and J usage is TRBJ2-3; 9 nucleotides agree with TRBD2. Germline V gene lookup returns CDR1 LGHDT and CDR2 YNNKEL (reference sequence). The V and J ends lost 3 bases and 1 base, in that order; junction bases with no gene match: 2. This CDR3 contains 15 residues. CDR3 bases: TGTGCCAGCAGCCATTTAGCGGGAGGCACAGATACGCAGTATTTT. Amino acids: CASSHLAGGTDTQYF.

This clone was seen just once. The chain employs TRBV27 and TRBJ1-1, with a possible D match to TRBD1 (5 bases). The CDR3 consists of 14 residues. V lost 6 bases and J 1 base, leaving 12 bases between the germline ends. Germline V gene lookup returns CDR1 MNHEY and CDR2 SMNVEV (reference sequence). The CDR3 protein is CASSLGARNTEAFF. The CDR3 nucleotides are TGTGCCAGCAGCCTAGGGGCCCGGAACACTGAAGCTTTCTTT.

V usage is TRBV7-3 and J usage is TRBJ2-5; D is ambiguous. The CDR3 contains 13 residues. CDR1 SGHTA and CDR2 FQGTGA come from the germline V gene. V dropped 1 base and J dropped 2 bases, with 5 bases sitting between them. CDR3 sequence reads: CASSLMGQETQYF. CDR3 bases: TGTGCCAGCAGCTTAATGGGACAAGAGACCCAGTACTTC. The full variable domain, in which reference TRBV7-3 and TRBJ2-5 provide the parts outside the CDR3, is GAGVSQTPSNKVTEKGKYVELRCDPISGHTALYWYRQSLGQGPEFLIYFQGTGAADDSGLPNDRFFAVRPEGSVSTLKIQRTERGDSAVYLCASSLMGQETQYFGPGTRLLVL.

CDR3 DNA sequence: TGTGCCAGCAGTTTTGGGGGGGCCCAGTACAATGAGCAGTTCTTC. It codes for CASSFGGAQYNEQFF. V usage is TRBV28 and J usage is TRBJ2-1, with D maybe TRBD2 (7 bases). The CDR3 covers 15 residues. In germline, CDR1 is MDHEN, CDR2 SYDVKM. Trimming left V 3 bases short and J 4 bases short, with 13 bases between.

This clone was observed a few times. The chain has TRBV12-3 or TRBV12-4 and TRBJ1-5; no clear D. The CDR3 sequence is 13 residues long. The germline V and J ends were trimmed by 4 bases and 0 bases, with 4 bases remaining between them. This CDR3 is CASSYDSNQPQHF. The CDR3 DNA reads TGTGCCAGCAGTTACGATAGCAATCAGCCCCAGCATTTT.

The chain employs TRBV12-5 and TRBJ1-1; D not resolved. V was pared by 6 bases and J by 6 bases, with 8 bases between. The CDR3 is 11 residues long. The germline V gene has CDR1 LGHNT and CDR2 FRNRAP. The CDR3 region is CASGFPPEAFF. The CDR3 DNA is TGTGCTAGTGGATTCCCCCCTGAAGCTTTCTTT.

The V and J genes are TRBV28 and TRBJ1-5, with TRBD1 as a possible D gene (5 bases). The CDR3 extends over 15 amino acids. The V gene lost 3 bases and the J gene lost 4 bases, with 13 bases spanning the gap. Germline values: CDR1 MDHEN, CDR2 SYDVKM. CDR3 protein: CASSLDGGGNQPQHF. In DNA form, the CDR3 reads TGTGCCAGCAGTTTGGATGGGGGGGGTAATCAGCCCCAGCATTTT.

The chain carries TRBV4-1 and TRBJ1-3; unclear D gene. The CDR3 is 16 amino acids. In germline, CDR1 is MGHRA, CDR2 YSYEKL. Trimming cost V 0 bases and J 1 base, with 10 bases left between them. Written as DNA, the CDR3 is TGCGCCAGCAGCCAAGATGGTCCCGGGTCTGGAAACACCATATATTTT. It yields the protein CASSQDGPGSGNTIYF.

This clone has a single count. The chain carries TRBV9 and TRBJ1-1, with TRBD1 matching over 8 bases. V lost 0 bases and J lost 2; bases outside the gene matches: 3. In germline, CDR1 is SGDLS, CDR2 YYNGEE. CDR3 length equals 15 residues. Here the CDR3 DNA reads TGTGCCAGCAGCGTAGCCCCAGGGGGCAACACTGAAGCTTTCTTT. It specifies CASSVAPGGNTEAFF. Based on the CDR3 plus reference TRBV9 and TRBJ1-1, the full variable domain is DSGVTQTPKHLITATGQRVTLRCSPRSGDLSVYWYQQSLDQGLQFLIQYYNGEERAKGNILERFSAQQFPDLHSELNLSSLELGDSALYFCASSVAPGGNTEAFFGQGTRLTVV.

The chain has TRBV2 and TRBJ1-2; D not resolved. Germline CDR1 is SNHLY and CDR2 is FYNNEI. The length of the CDR3 is 14 residues. V lost 11 bases and J 2 bases, leaving 18 bases between the germline ends. The CDR3 is CAGAKAEENYGYTF. The CDR3 DNA follows: TGTGCCGGTGCAAAGGCAGAAGAAAACTATGGCTACACCTTC.

V gene TRBV6-2 or TRBV6-3 combines with J gene TRBJ1-2; 7 bases are shared with TRBD1. Germline CDR1 is MNHEY and CDR2 is SVGEGT. Losses at the gene ends were 4 bases for V and 0 bases for J; bases not matched to a gene: 14. The CDR3 runs to 18 residues. The CDR3 DNA sequence: TGTGCCAGCAGTTTTATACCGGGACAGCGTTCTACTAACTATGGCTACACCTTC. It is translated as CASSFIPGQRSTNYGYTF.

The chain couples TRBV30 to TRBJ2-7; D unresolved. Per the germline V gene, CDR1 is GTSNPN and CDR2 is SVGIG (reference sequence). This CDR3 is built from 14 residues. V shed 2 bases and J shed 0 bases, with 11 bases lying between them. Written as DNA, the CDR3 is TGTGCCTGGAGTCCCCCCCGGCGCTCCTACGAGCAGTACTTC. Its protein is CAWSPPRRSYEQYF.

The V and J genes are TRBV3-1 (or the pseudogene TRBV3-2) and TRBJ1-2, with D perhaps matching TRBD1 (5 bases). Germline V gene data show CDR1 as LGHDT and CDR2 as YNNKEL (reference sequence). Trimming left V 3 bases short and J 3 bases short, with 17 bases between. The CDR3 contains 16 residues. The CDR3 sequence is CASSHPLGAGDYGYTF. The DNA of the CDR3 is TGTGCCAGCAGCCACCCCCTTGGGGCGGGAGACTATGGCTACACCTTC.

The chain links TRBV18 to TRBJ1-5; D might be TRBD1 (5 bases). The V and J ends lost 6 bases and 1 base respectively, with 7 bases between them. Looked up from germline, CDR1 is KGHSH and CDR2 is LQKENI. The CDR3 consists of 13 residues. The CDR3 loop reads CASSQGSNQPQHF. In DNA form, the CDR3 reads TGTGCCAGCTCCCAGGGAAGCAATCAGCCCCAGCATTTT.

The V gene is TRBV30, the J gene TRBJ2-7, with D tentatively TRBD1 or TRBD2 (6 bases each). The V and J ends lost 2 bases and 6 bases respectively, with 14 bases between them. Germline V gene lookup returns CDR1 GTSNPN and CDR2 SVGIG (reference sequence). The CDR3 covers 13 residues. CDR3: CAWSPRGGLEQYF. The CDR3 coding sequence is TGTGCCTGGAGTCCCAGGGGAGGTCTCGAGCAGTACTTC.

J is TRBJ2-5 and V is TRBV7-9, with TRBD2 matching over 11 bases. This CDR3 spans 14 amino acids. The germline gives CDR1 SEHNR, CDR2 FQNEAQ (reference sequence). V gave up 2 bases and J gave up 4 bases; unmatched junction bases: 0. CDR3 sequence (DNA): TGTGCCAGCAGCTTAACTAGCGGGGGAGAGACCCAGTACTTC. Translation gives CASSLTSGGETQYF.

The rearrangement uses TRBV10-3 and TRBJ2-1, with 12 nucleotides matching TRBD2. CDR1 and CDR2 from the germline V gene are ENHRY and SYGVKD. This CDR3 has 17 residues. The V gene end was trimmed by 0 bases and the J gene end by 8 bases; junction bases not matched to a gene: 8. The CDR3, as DNA: TGTGCCATCAGTGAGTCGATAAGACTAGCGGGAGAGGATGAGCAGTTCTTC. Residues: CAISESIRLAGEDEQFF.

The gene calls are TRBV5-5 and TRBJ2-1; weak D call: TRBD2 (6 bases). With 1 base removed from V and 8 bases from J, the gap between germline ends came to 19 bases. The germline gives CDR1 SGHKS, CDR2 YYEKEE (reference sequence). This CDR3 comprises 16 residues. CDR3 loop: CASSLKRPEPGDEQFF. CDR3 sequence (DNA): TGTGCCAGCAGCTTGAAGAGGCCGGAGCCGGGAGATGAGCAGTTCTTC. Variable domain in full (rest from reference TRBV5-5 and TRBJ2-1): DAGVTQSPTHLIKTRGQQVTLRCSPISGHKSVSWYQQVLGQGPQFIFQYYEKEERGRGNFPDRFSARQFPNYSSELNVNALLLGDSALYLCASSLKRPEPGDEQFFGPGTRLTVL.

This clone was counted once. This sequence joins TRBV6-6 and TRBJ2-1; possibly TRBD2 for D (5 bases). The V gene lost 8 bases and the J gene lost 3 bases, with 17 bases spanning the gap. Germline V CDR1 and CDR2: MNHNY, SVGAGI (reference sequence). This CDR3 has 15 residues. The CDR3 coding sequence is TGTGCCAGCCAAGTCGAGGCCCGGGGCTACAATGAGCAGTTCTTC. This encodes CASQVEARGYNEQFF.

The gene calls are TRBV28 and TRBJ2-7, with unresolved D. Trimming left V 2 bases short and J 3 bases short, with 11 bases between. CDR1 and CDR2 from the germline V gene are MDHEN and SYDVKM. This CDR3 is 14 amino acids long. DNA for the CDR3: TGTGCCAGCAGTTTAAGTACTGCCCTCTACGAGCAGTACTTC. As protein: CASSLSTALYEQYF.

This clone showed up just a few times. The V gene is TRBV7-8, the J gene TRBJ2-3; D is possibly TRBD2 (6 bases). Trimming shortened V by 4 bases and J by 5 bases, and 13 bases separated the two germline ends. CDR1 SGHVS and CDR2 FQNEAQ come from the germline V gene. The CDR3 extends over 14 amino acids. CDR3 nucleotides: TGTGCCAGCAGCTCCCGGACTACTCGAGATACGCAGTATTTT. Its protein is CASSSRTTRDTQYF. Combining the CDR3 with reference TRBV7-8 and TRBJ2-3 gives the whole variable domain GAGVSQSPRYKVAKRGQDVALRCDPISGHVSLFWYQQALGQGPEFLTYFQNEAQLDKSGLPSDRFFAERPEGSVSTLKIQRTQQEDSAVYLCASSSRTTRDTQYFGPGTRLTVL.

In this sample, this clone turned up a few times. V and J are TRBV5-6 and TRBJ2-2; D gene unclear. V shed 1 base and J shed 4 bases, with 2 bases lying between them. Germline V CDR1 and CDR2: SGHDT, YYEEEE. CDR3 length: 12 residues. This chain's CDR3 is CASSLSTGELFF. As DNA, the CDR3 is TGTGCCAGCAGCTTGAGCACCGGGGAGCTGTTTTTT.

The chain joins TRBV30 to TRBJ1-2; 11 positions match TRBD1. With 4 bases clipped from V and 7 bases from J, the junction kept 11 bases outside the gene matches. The CDR3 loop spans 15 amino acids. CDR1 and CDR2 from the germline V gene are GTSNPN and SVGIG (reference sequence). The CDR3 bases are TGTGCCTGGACTAGAAGGACAGGGGGCCTATCTGGCTACACCTTC. It yields the protein CAWTRRTGGLSGYTF.

The J gene is TRBJ1-2, the V gene TRBV25-1; no reliable D call. This CDR3 region has 11 residues. Germline values: CDR1 MGHDK, CDR2 SYGVNS. V lost 4 bases, J lost 2 bases, and 2 bases lay in between. CDR3: CASSANYGYTF. CDR3 coding DNA: TGTGCCAGCAGTGCAAACTATGGCTACACCTTC.